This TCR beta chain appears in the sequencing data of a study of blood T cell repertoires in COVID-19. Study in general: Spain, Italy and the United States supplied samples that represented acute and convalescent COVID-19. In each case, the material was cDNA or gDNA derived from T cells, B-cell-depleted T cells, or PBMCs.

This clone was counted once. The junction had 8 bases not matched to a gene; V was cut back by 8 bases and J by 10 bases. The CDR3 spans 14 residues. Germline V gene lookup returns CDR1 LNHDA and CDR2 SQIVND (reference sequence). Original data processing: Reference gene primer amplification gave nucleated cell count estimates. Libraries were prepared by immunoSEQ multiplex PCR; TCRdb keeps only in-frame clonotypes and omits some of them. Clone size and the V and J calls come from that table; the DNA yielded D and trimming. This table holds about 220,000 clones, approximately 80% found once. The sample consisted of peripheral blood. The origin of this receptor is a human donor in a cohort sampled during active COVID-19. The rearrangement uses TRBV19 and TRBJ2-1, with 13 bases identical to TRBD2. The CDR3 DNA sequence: TGTGCCAGTGGGACTAGCGGGGAAGCGGGAGAGCAGTTCTTC. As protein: CASGTSGEAGEQFF.